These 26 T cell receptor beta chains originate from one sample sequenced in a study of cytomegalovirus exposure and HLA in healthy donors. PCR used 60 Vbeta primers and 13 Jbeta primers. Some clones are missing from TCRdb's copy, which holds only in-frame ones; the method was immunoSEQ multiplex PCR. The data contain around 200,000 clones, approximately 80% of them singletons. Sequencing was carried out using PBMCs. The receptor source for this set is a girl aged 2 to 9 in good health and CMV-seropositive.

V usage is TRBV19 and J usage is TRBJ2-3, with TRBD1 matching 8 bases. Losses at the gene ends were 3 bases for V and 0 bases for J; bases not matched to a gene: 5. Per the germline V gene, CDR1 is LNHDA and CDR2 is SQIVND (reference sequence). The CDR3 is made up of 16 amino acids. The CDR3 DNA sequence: TGTGCCAGTAGTATTTTGCAGGGGGCCAGCACAGATACGCAGTATTTT. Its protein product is CASSILQGASTDTQYF.

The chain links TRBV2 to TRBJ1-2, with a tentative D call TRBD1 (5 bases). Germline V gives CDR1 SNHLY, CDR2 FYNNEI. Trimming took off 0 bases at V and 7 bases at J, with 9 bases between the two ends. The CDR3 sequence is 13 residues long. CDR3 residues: CASSEAGASGYTF. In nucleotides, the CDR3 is TGTGCCAGCAGTGAAGCAGGGGCCAGTGGCTACACCTTC.

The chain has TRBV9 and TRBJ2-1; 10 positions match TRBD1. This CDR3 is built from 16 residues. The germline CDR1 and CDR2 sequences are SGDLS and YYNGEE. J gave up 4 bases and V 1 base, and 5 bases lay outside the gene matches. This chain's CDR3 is CASSVPGQGGYNEQFF. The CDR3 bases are TGTGCCAGCAGCGTACCCGGACAGGGGGGATACAATGAGCAGTTCTTC.

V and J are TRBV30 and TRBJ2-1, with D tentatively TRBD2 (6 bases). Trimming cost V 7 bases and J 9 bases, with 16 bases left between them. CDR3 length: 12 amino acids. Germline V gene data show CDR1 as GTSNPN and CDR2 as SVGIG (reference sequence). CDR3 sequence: CAYPSARGEQFF. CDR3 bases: TGTGCCTACCCCTCGGCGCGGGGTGAGCAGTTCTTC.

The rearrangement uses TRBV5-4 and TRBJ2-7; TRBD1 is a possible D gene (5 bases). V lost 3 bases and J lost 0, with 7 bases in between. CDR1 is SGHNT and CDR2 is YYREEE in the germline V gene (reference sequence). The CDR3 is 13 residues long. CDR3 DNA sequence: TGTGCCAGCAGCTCAGGGTCCTCCTACGAGCAGTACTTC. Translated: CASSSGSSYEQYF. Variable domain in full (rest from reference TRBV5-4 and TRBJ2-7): ETGVTQSPTHLIKTRGQQVTLRCSSQSGHNTVSWYQQALGQGPQFIFQYYREEENGRGNFPPRFSGLQFPNYSSELNVNALELDDSALYLCASSSGSSYEQYFGPGTRLTVT.

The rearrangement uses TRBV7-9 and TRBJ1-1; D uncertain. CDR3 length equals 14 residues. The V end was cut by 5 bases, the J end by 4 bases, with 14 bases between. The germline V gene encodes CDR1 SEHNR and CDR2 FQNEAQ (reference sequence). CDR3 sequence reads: CASSPRERFTEAFF. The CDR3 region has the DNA TGTGCCAGCAGCCCCCGGGAACGTTTCACTGAAGCTTTCTTT.

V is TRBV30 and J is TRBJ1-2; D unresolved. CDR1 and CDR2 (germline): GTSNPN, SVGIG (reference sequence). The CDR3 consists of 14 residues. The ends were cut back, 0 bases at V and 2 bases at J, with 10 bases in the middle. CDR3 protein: CAWSVPGINYGYTF. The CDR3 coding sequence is TGTGCCTGGAGTGTACCGGGGATCAACTATGGCTACACCTTC.

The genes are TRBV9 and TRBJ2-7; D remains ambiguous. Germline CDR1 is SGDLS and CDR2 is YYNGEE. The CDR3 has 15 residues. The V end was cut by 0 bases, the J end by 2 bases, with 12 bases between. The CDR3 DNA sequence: TGTGCCAGCAGCGTAGCGACATCCTATACCTACGAGCAGTACTTC. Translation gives CASSVATSYTYEQYF.

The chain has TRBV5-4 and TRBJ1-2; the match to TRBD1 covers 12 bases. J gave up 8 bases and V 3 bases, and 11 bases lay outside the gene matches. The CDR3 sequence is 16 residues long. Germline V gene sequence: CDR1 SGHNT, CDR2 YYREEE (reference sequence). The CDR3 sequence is CASSSDPGQGAKGYTF. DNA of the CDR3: TGTGCCAGCAGCTCGGACCCGGGACAGGGGGCGAAGGGCTACACCTTC.

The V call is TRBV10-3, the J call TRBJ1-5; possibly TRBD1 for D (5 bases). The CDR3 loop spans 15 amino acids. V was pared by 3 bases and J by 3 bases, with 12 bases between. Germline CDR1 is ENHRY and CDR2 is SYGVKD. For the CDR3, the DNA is TGTGCCATCAGTGAAGGCAGGGCCTTCAATCAGCCCCAGCATTTT. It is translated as CAISEGRAFNQPQHF.

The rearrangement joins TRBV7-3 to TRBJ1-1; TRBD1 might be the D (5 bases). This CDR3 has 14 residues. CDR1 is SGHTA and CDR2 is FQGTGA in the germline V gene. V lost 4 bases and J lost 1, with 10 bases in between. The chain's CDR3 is CASSSQGSNTEAFF. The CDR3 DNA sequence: TGTGCCAGCAGCTCTCAGGGCTCGAACACTGAAGCTTTCTTT.

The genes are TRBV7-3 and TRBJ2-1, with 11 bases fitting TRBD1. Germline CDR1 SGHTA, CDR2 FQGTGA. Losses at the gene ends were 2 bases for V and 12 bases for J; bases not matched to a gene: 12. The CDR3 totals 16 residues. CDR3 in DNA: TGTGCCAGCAGCTTAGTACCGGGACAGGGGGGATTGGGGCAGTTCTTC. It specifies CASSLVPGQGGLGQFF.

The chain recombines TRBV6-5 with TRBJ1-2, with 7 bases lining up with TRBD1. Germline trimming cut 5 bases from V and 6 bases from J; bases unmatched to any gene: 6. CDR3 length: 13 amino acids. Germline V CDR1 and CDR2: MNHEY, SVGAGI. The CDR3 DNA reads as TGTGCCAGCAGTGAGAGGGGGCTGCATGGCTACACCTTC. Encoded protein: CASSERGLHGYTF.

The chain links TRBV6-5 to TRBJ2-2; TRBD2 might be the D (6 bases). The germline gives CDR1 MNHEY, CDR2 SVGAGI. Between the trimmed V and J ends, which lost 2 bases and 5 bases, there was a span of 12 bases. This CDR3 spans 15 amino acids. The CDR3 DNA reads TGTGCCAGCAGTTACGGGGGGTCCTTAACCGGGGAGCTGTTTTTT. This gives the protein CASSYGGSLTGELFF.

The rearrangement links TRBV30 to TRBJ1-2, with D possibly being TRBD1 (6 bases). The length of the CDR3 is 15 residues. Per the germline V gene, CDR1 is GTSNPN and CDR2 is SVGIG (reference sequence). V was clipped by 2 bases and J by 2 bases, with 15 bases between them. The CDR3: CAWSPDSFLNYGYTF. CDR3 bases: TGTGCCTGGAGTCCGGACAGCTTCTTAAACTATGGCTACACCTTC.

In DNA, the CDR3 is TGCGCCAGCAGCCAAGATGCAGGGGGGTATCCCTATAATTCACCCCTCCACTTT. It yields the protein CASSQDAGGYPYNSPLHF. This chain joins TRBV4-1 and TRBJ1-6, with 7 bases matching TRBD1. Germline V CDR1 and CDR2: MGHRA, YSYEKL. V lost 0 bases, J lost 2 bases, and 7 bases stayed unmatched. CDR3 size: 18 residues.

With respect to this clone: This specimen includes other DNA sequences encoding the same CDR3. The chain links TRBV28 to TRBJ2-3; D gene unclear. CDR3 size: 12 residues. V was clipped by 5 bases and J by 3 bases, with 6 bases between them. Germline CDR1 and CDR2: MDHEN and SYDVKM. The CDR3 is CASSLRTDTQYF. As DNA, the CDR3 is TGTGCCAGCAGTCTGCGGACAGATACGCAGTATTTT.

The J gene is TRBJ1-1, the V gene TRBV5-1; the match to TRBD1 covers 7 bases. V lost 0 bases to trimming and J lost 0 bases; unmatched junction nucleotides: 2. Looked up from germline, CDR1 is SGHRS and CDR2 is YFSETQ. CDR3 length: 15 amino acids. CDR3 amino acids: CASSLGGQMNTEAFF. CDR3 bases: TGCGCCAGCAGCTTGGGGGGACAGATGAACACTGAAGCTTTCTTT.

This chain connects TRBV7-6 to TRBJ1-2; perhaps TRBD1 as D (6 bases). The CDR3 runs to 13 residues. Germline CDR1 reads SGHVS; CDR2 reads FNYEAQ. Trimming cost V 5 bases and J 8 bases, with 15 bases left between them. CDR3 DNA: TGTGCCAGCAGCATTAACAGGGATCGGGGCTACACCTTC. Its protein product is CASSINRDRGYTF.

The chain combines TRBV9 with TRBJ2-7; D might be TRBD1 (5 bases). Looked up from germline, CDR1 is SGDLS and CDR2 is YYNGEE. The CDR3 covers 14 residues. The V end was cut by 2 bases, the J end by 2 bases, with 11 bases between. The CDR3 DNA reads TGTGCCAGCAGCGTCGAACAGGCCACCTACGAGCAGTACTTC. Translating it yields CASSVEQATYEQYF.

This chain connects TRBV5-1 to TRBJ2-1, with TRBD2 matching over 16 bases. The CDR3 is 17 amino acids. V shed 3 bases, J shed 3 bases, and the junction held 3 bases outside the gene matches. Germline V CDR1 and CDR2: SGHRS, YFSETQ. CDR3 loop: CASSYGTSGRDYNEQFF. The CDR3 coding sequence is TGCGCCAGCAGCTATGGGACTAGCGGGAGGGACTACAATGAGCAGTTCTTC.

The CDR3 here is CASSIDRSGRASGLGYNEQFF. The CDR3 coding sequence is TGTGCCAGTAGTATAGACAGGAGCGGGAGGGCTTCCGGTCTGGGGTACAATGAGCAGTTCTTC. V usage is TRBV19 and J usage is TRBJ2-1; TRBD2 agrees at 10 bases. In germline, CDR1 is LNHDA, CDR2 SQIVND (reference sequence). Trimming took 0 bases from V and 4 from J; bases not matched to a gene: 18. The CDR3 sequence is 21 residues long.

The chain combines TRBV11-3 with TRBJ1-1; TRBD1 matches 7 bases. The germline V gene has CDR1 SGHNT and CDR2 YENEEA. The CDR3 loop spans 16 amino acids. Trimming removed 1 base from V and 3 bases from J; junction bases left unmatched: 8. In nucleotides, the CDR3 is TGTGCCAGCAGCTTAGGTAAAGGGGGCGACTACACTGAAGCTTTCTTT. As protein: CASSLGKGGDYTEAFF.

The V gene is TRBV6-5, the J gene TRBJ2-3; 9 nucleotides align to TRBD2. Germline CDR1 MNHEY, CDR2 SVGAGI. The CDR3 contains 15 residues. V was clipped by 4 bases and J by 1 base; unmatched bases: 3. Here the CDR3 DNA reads TGTGCCAGCAGTTTCATAGCGGGAGGCACAGATACGCAGTATTTT. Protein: CASSFIAGGTDTQYF.

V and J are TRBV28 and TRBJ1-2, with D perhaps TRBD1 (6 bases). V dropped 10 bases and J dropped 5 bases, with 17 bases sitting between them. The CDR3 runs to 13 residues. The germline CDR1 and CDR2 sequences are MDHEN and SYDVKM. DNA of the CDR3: TGTGCCACCTCCCGAACAGGGTTATATGGCTACACCTTC. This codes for CATSRTGLYGYTF.

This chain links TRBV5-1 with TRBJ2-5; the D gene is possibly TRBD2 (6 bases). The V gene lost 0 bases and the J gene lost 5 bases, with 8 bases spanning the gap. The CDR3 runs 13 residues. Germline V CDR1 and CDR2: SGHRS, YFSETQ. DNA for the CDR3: TGCGCCAGCAGCTTGGCTGGGAGGGAGACCCAGTACTTC. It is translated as CASSLAGRETQYF.